This is a list of T cell receptor beta chains from one sample in a study of blood T cell repertoires in COVID-19. The data were produced by immunoSEQ multiplex PCR, yet TCRdb's version contains in-frame clones alone and is incomplete. The data contain about 280,000 clones, around 82% of them singletons. Sequencing was performed on peripheral blood. These receptors originate from a woman aged 45-65 years who had recovered from COVID-19. Each CDR3 is given with its conserved first and last residue. Fields, in order: clone size, CDR3 length, J gene, D gene, V gene, CDR3 protein, CDR3 DNA. The D gene is left open where the match is weak. Clone size is not always given. Where it is, it says once, few, many or a class for expanded clones.

clone size: .
CDR3 length: 14
J gene: TRBJ2-2
D gene: TRBD1
V gene: TRBV30
CDR3 protein: CARSGTAGTGELFF
CDR3 DNA: TGTGCCAGATCCGGGACAGCCGGTACCGGGGAGCTGTTTTTT

clone size: few
CDR3 length: 17
J gene: TRBJ1-1
D gene: TRBD1
V gene: TRBV30
CDR3 protein: CAWSGTGGIALALEAFF
CDR3 DNA: TGTGCCTGGAGTGGGACAGGGGGCATCGCTCTTGCCCTTGAAGCTTTCTTT

clone size: .
CDR3 length: 17
J gene: TRBJ2-5
D gene: TRBD2
V gene: TRBV5-1
CDR3 protein: CASSPTGTSGPQETQYF
CDR3 DNA: TGCGCCAGCAGCCCGACCGGGACTAGCGGACCCCAAGAGACCCAGTACTTC

clone size: .
CDR3 length: 13
J gene: TRBJ1-3
D gene: .
V gene: TRBV5-4
CDR3 protein: CASRAWAGNTIYF
CDR3 DNA: TGTGCCAGCAGAGCTTGGGCAGGGAACACCATATATTTT

clone size: .
CDR3 length: 15
J gene: TRBJ1-2
D gene: .
V gene: TRBV30
CDR3 protein: CAWSGQTGSDYGYTF
CDR3 DNA: TGTGCCTGGAGTGGCCAGACAGGATCGGACTATGGCTACACCTTC

clone size: .
CDR3 length: 12
J gene: TRBJ2-7
D gene: TRBD1
V gene: TRBV27
CDR3 protein: CASSEDRVVQYF
CDR3 DNA: TGTGCCAGCAGTGAGGACAGGGTTGTGCAGTACTTC

clone size: .
CDR3 length: 15
J gene: TRBJ1-2
D gene: .
V gene: TRBV6-5
CDR3 protein: CASSPEEGLDYGYTF
CDR3 DNA: TGTGCCAGCAGTCCCGAGGAGGGTCTCGACTATGGCTACACCTTC

clone size: .
CDR3 length: 15
J gene: TRBJ1-4
D gene: .
V gene: TRBV21-1
CDR3 protein: CASRPYARGNEKLFF
CDR3 DNA: TGTGCCAGCCGCCCATACGCCAGGGGTAACGAAAAACTGTTTTTT

clone size: once
CDR3 length: 18
J gene: TRBJ2-3
D gene: TRBD2
V gene: TRBV7-9
CDR3 protein: CASSWGLAGNRITDTQYF
CDR3 DNA: TGTGCCAGCAGCTGGGGACTAGCGGGGAACCGTATCACAGATACGCAGTATTTT

clone size: .
CDR3 length: 16
J gene: TRBJ2-1
D gene: .
V gene: TRBV11-3
CDR3 protein: CASSFRTTRGPNEQFF
CDR3 DNA: TGTGCCAGCAGCTTCAGGACTACACGAGGGCCAAATGAGCAGTTCTTC

clone size: once
CDR3 length: 18
J gene: TRBJ2-2
D gene: TRBD1
V gene: TRBV18
CDR3 protein: CASSDYRTGVVNTGELFF
CDR3 DNA: TGTGCCAGCTCAGACTACAGGACAGGGGTCGTGAACACCGGGGAGCTGTTTTTT

clone size: .
CDR3 length: 15
J gene: TRBJ2-7
D gene: TRBD1
V gene: TRBV7-2
CDR3 protein: CASSSATGGTYEQYF
CDR3 DNA: TGTGCCAGCAGCAGTGCCACAGGGGGGACCTACGAGCAGTACTTC

clone size: .
CDR3 length: 16
J gene: TRBJ2-7
D gene: TRBD2
V gene: TRBV6-5
CDR3 protein: CASSYSTSGASYEQYF
CDR3 DNA: TGTGCCAGCAGTTACTCGACTAGCGGGGCCTCCTACGAGCAGTACTTC

clone size: .
CDR3 length: 14
J gene: TRBJ1-4
D gene: .
V gene: TRBV29-1
CDR3 protein: CSVVGGSSNEKLFF
CDR3 DNA: TGCAGCGTTGTGGGGGGGTCTTCTAATGAAAAACTGTTTTTT

clone size: .
CDR3 length: 15
J gene: TRBJ1-2
D gene: TRBD1
V gene: TRBV7-2
CDR3 protein: CASSPQGAKAYGYTF
CDR3 DNA: TGTGCCAGCAGCCCTCAGGGGGCTAAAGCCTATGGCTACACCTTC

clone size: .
CDR3 length: 15
J gene: TRBJ1-2
D gene: TRBD1
V gene: TRBV30
CDR3 protein: CAWSTTTGVRYGYTF
CDR3 DNA: TGTGCCTGGAGTACCACGACAGGGGTTCGCTATGGCTACACCTTC

clone size: .
CDR3 length: 16
J gene: TRBJ2-7
D gene: TRBD1
V gene: TRBV11-2
CDR3 protein: CASSPPSGQGFYEQYF
CDR3 DNA: TGTGCCAGCAGCCCTCCGTCCGGACAGGGATTCTACGAGCAGTACTTC

clone size: .
CDR3 length: 15
J gene: TRBJ1-6
D gene: .
V gene: TRBV5-1
CDR3 protein: CASSRTGGGNSPLHF
CDR3 DNA: TGCGCCAGCAGCCGGACGGGGGGCGGGAATTCACCCCTCCACTTT

clone size: .
CDR3 length: 15
J gene: TRBJ2-3
D gene: TRBD2
V gene: TRBV4-2
CDR3 protein: CASSQGGGAADTQYF
CDR3 DNA: TGTGCCAGCAGCCAAGGCGGGGGGGCCGCAGATACGCAGTATTTT

clone size: .
CDR3 length: 15
J gene: TRBJ1-2
D gene: .
V gene: TRBV4-3
CDR3 protein: CASSQDPGGGYGYTF
CDR3 DNA: TGCGCCAGCAGCCAAGATCCGGGGGGCGGCTATGGCTACACCTTC

clone size: .
CDR3 length: 14
J gene: TRBJ1-3
D gene: .
V gene: TRBV5-1
CDR3 protein: CASSPRTAGNTIYF
CDR3 DNA: TGCGCCAGCAGCCCACGGACAGCTGGAAACACCATATATTTT

clone size: .
CDR3 length: 16
J gene: TRBJ1-1
D gene: .
V gene: TRBV28
CDR3 protein: CASSPSPEPGNTEAFF
CDR3 DNA: TGTGCCAGCAGTCCCAGCCCTGAGCCGGGGAACACTGAAGCTTTCTTT

clone size: once
CDR3 length: 15
J gene: TRBJ2-2
D gene: .
V gene: TRBV5-1
CDR3 protein: CASSLGTTNTGELFF
CDR3 DNA: TGCGCCAGCAGCCTCGGGACAACGAACACCGGGGAGCTGTTTTTT

clone size: .
CDR3 length: 16
J gene: TRBJ1-4
D gene: TRBD1
V gene: TRBV28
CDR3 protein: CASSPGTGVFDEKLFF
CDR3 DNA: TGTGCCAGCAGTCCCGGGACAGGGGTATTTGATGAAAAACTGTTTTTT

clone size: .
CDR3 length: 15
J gene: TRBJ1-2
D gene: TRBD1
V gene: TRBV5-1
CDR3 protein: CASSLAGQGVYGYTF
CDR3 DNA: TGCGCCAGCAGCTTGGCGGGACAGGGAGTATATGGCTACACCTTC

clone size: .
CDR3 length: 14
J gene: TRBJ2-3
D gene: .
V gene: TRBV3-1/TRBV3-2
CDR3 protein: CASGDQTSTDTQYF
CDR3 DNA: TGTGCCAGCGGTGATCAGACTAGCACAGATACGCAGTATTTT

clone size: .
CDR3 length: 17
J gene: TRBJ1-1
D gene: TRBD1
V gene: TRBV29-1
CDR3 protein: CSVEGGGAGGLDTEAFF
CDR3 DNA: TGCAGCGTTGAGGGAGGTGGGGCAGGGGGCTTGGACACTGAAGCTTTCTTT

clone size: .
CDR3 length: 16
J gene: TRBJ2-3
D gene: TRBD2
V gene: TRBV7-3
CDR3 protein: CASSPRAGGLTDTQYF
CDR3 DNA: TGTGCCAGCAGCCCCCGAGCGGGGGGGCTTACAGATACGCAGTATTTT

clone size: .
CDR3 length: 15
J gene: TRBJ2-7
D gene: TRBD1
V gene: TRBV4-3
CDR3 protein: CASSQDMTGFYEQYF
CDR3 DNA: TGCGCCAGCAGCCAAGATATGACAGGGTTCTACGAGCAGTACTTC

clone size: once
CDR3 length: 18
J gene: TRBJ2-6
D gene: .
V gene: TRBV19
CDR3 protein: CASSTGLTPLSGANVLTF
CDR3 DNA: TGTGCCAGTAGCACGGGTCTTACACCATTATCTGGGGCCAACGTCCTGACTTTC

clone size: .
CDR3 length: 13
J gene: TRBJ2-5
D gene: .
V gene: TRBV19
CDR3 protein: CASSRTVQETQYF
CDR3 DNA: TGTGCCAGTAGCAGGACAGTCCAAGAGACCCAGTACTTC

clone size: .
CDR3 length: 14
J gene: TRBJ2-5
D gene: TRBD1
V gene: TRBV7-2
CDR3 protein: CASSYSTGGETQYF
CDR3 DNA: TGTGCCAGCAGCTATTCAACAGGGGGGGAGACCCAGTACTTC

clone size: few
CDR3 length: 14
J gene: TRBJ1-6
D gene: .
V gene: TRBV5-8
CDR3 protein: CASSLAGGNSPLHF
CDR3 DNA: TGTGCCAGCAGCTTGGCCGGCGGGAATTCACCCCTCCACTTT

clone size: .
CDR3 length: 15
J gene: TRBJ2-1
D gene: TRBD2
V gene: TRBV4-1
CDR3 protein: CASSSWAGGLNEQFF
CDR3 DNA: TGCGCCAGCAGCAGCTGGGCGGGGGGCCTCAATGAGCAGTTCTTC

clone size: .
CDR3 length: 16
J gene: TRBJ2-3
D gene: TRBD1
V gene: TRBV5-6
CDR3 protein: CASSLRQGGGTDTQYF
CDR3 DNA: TGTGCCAGCAGCTTGCGACAGGGTGGGGGCACAGATACGCAGTATTTT

clone size: .
CDR3 length: 16
J gene: TRBJ2-3
D gene: .
V gene: TRBV7-2
CDR3 protein: CASSLALREPTDTQYF
CDR3 DNA: TGTGCCAGCAGCTTAGCGCTCAGGGAACCCACAGATACGCAGTATTTT

clone size: .
CDR3 length: 17
J gene: TRBJ2-1
D gene: TRBD2
V gene: TRBV7-3
CDR3 protein: CASSFVSGYSSYNEQFF
CDR3 DNA: TGTGCCAGCAGCTTCGTTAGCGGGTACAGCTCCTACAATGAGCAGTTCTTC

clone size: .
CDR3 length: 16
J gene: TRBJ1-1
D gene: TRBD1
V gene: TRBV18
CDR3 protein: CASSPGTGYGMTEAFF
CDR3 DNA: TGTGCCAGCTCACCCGGGACAGGGTACGGGATGACTGAAGCTTTCTTT

clone size: .
CDR3 length: 13
J gene: TRBJ1-2
D gene: .
V gene: TRBV28
CDR3 protein: CASSSTPGLFFRF
CDR3 DNA: TGTGCCAGCAGCTCTACACCGGGACTCTTTTTTCGGTTC

clone size: .
CDR3 length: 15
J gene: TRBJ2-3
D gene: TRBD2
V gene: TRBV5-1
CDR3 protein: CASSLSSGGTDTQYF
CDR3 DNA: TGCGCCAGCAGCTTGTCCAGCGGGGGCACAGATACGCAGTATTTT

clone size: .
CDR3 length: 11
J gene: TRBJ1-5
D gene: .
V gene: TRBV3-1/TRBV3-2
CDR3 protein: CASSQQGSQHF
CDR3 DNA: TGTGCCAGCAGCCAACAGGGGAGCCAGCATTTT

clone size: .
CDR3 length: 12
J gene: TRBJ1-1
D gene: TRBD1
V gene: TRBV29-1
CDR3 protein: CSVEGDRGQAFF
CDR3 DNA: TGCAGCGTTGAAGGGGACAGGGGGCAAGCTTTCTTT

clone size: .
CDR3 length: 13
J gene: TRBJ2-1
D gene: TRBD2
V gene: TRBV7-2
CDR3 protein: CASSLGSGGSPFF
CDR3 DNA: TGTGCCAGCAGCTTAGGCAGCGGGGGCTCTCCGTTCTTC

clone size: .
CDR3 length: 16
J gene: TRBJ2-1
D gene: TRBD2
V gene: TRBV29-1
CDR3 protein: CSVGGRLAGVNNEQFF
CDR3 DNA: TGCAGCGTTGGGGGAAGACTAGCGGGAGTAAACAATGAGCAGTTCTTC